The 20 T cell receptor beta chains in this list originate from one sample, sequenced in a study of blood T cell repertoires in COVID-19. Some clones are missing from TCRdb's copy, which holds only in-frame ones; the method was immunoSEQ multiplex PCR. This sample carries fewer than 50,000 clones, about 88% of them seen once, and the ten largest clones take around 9.6%. Sequencing was carried out using peripheral blood. The origin of the receptors is a man between 50 and 59 years old with active COVID-19.

The chain combines TRBV4-1 with TRBJ1-5, with TRBD1 as a possible D gene (5 bases). This CDR3 is 15 amino acids long. V was shortened by 6 bases and J by 2 bases, with 14 bases between the two germline ends. Germline V lookup: CDR1 MGHRA, CDR2 YSYEKL. CDR3 coding DNA: TGCGCCAGCAGGGGTCCGGGGGGACGCAATCAGCCCCAGCATTTT. It codes for CASRGPGGRNQPQHF.

With regard to this clone: The same CDR3 is also encoded by other DNA sequences in this sample. This sequence joins TRBV5-1 and TRBJ1-1; possible D gene TRBD1, 5 bases. Trimming removed 0 bases at V and 2 bases at J, with 8 bases between. The CDR3 is made up of 14 amino acids. Germline V gives CDR1 SGHRS, CDR2 YFSETQ. CDR3 DNA sequence: TGCGCCAGCAGCTTGGCGACAGCCAACACTGAAGCTTTCTTT. Amino acids: CASSLATANTEAFF.

The genes are TRBV4-3 and TRBJ2-7, with D possibly being TRBD1 (6 bases). The germline V gene encodes CDR1 LGHNA and CDR2 YSLEER. The CDR3 loop spans 16 amino acids. The V end was cut by 1 base, the J end by 2 bases, with 15 bases between. This CDR3 reads CASSQGGTSPPYEQYF. In DNA, the CDR3 is TGCGCCAGCAGCCAAGGGGGGACATCTCCTCCCTACGAGCAGTACTTC.

V usage is TRBV21-1 and J usage is TRBJ1-4. TRBV21-1 counts as a pseudogene. This CDR3 has 13 residues. This chain's CDR3 is CASSSRRVEKLFF. DNA for the CDR3: TGTGCCAGCAGCAGTCGACGGGTTGAAAAACTGTTTTTT.

This clone was recorded only once. The genes are TRBV2 and TRBJ2-7; 9 bases map to TRBD1. CDR1 is SNHLY and CDR2 is FYNNEI in the germline V gene. Trimming took 4 bases from V and 6 from J; bases not matched to a gene: 4. The CDR3 has 13 residues. CDR3 protein: CASSGTGVAEQYF. CDR3 coding DNA: TGTGCCAGCAGTGGGACAGGGGTGGCCGAGCAGTACTTC. The full variable domain, completed using reference TRBV2 and TRBJ2-7, is EPEVTQTPSHQVTQMGQEVILRCVPISNHLYFYWYRQILGQKVEFLVSFYNNEISEKSEIFDDQFSVERPDGSNFTLKIRSTKLEDSAMYFCASSGTGVAEQYFGPGTRLTVT.

This clone is a singleton in its sample. The gene calls are TRBV25-1 and TRBJ1-6, with a weak D call TRBD1 (6 bases). CDR1 is MGHDK and CDR2 is SYGVNS in the germline V gene. Trimming removed 10 bases at V and 8 bases at J, with 15 bases between. The CDR3 has 13 residues. CDR3 nucleotides: TGTGCCACCACGCCCAACAGGGATTCACCCCTCCACTTT. Residues: CATTPNRDSPLHF.

The chain combines TRBV6-5 with TRBJ2-3; a possible D gene is TRBD2 (5 bases). V lost 4 bases and J 2 bases, leaving 10 bases between the germline ends. The CDR3 covers 14 residues. Looked up from germline, CDR1 is MNHEY and CDR2 is SVGAGI. CDR3 nucleotides: TGTGCCAGCAGTTCCCGGACTTTCACAGATACGCAGTATTTT. This translates into CASSSRTFTDTQYF.

This clone was counted only a few times. This chain links TRBV4-1 with TRBJ2-7; TRBD1 is a possible D gene (6 bases). The germline V gene has CDR1 MGHRA and CDR2 YSYEKL. The CDR3 sequence is 13 residues long. V was shortened by 2 bases and J by 2 bases, with 7 bases between the two germline ends. The CDR3: CASSQTGPYEQYF. CDR3 DNA sequence: TGCGCCAGCAGCCAAACAGGGCCCTACGAGCAGTACTTC.

This chain uses TRBV10-3 with TRBJ2-6; 12 bases fit TRBD2. V gave up 5 bases and J gave up 2 bases; unmatched junction bases: 4. Germline lookup yields CDR1 ENHRY and CDR2 SYGVKD. This CDR3 contains 17 residues. The CDR3 DNA is TGTGCCATCAGTTCGACTAGCGGGGGCCCTGGGGCCAACGTCCTGACTTTC. Amino acid sequence: CAISSTSGGPGANVLTF.

The V and J genes are TRBV29-1 and TRBJ2-5; 9 bases line up with TRBD1. Germline values: CDR1 SQVTM, CDR2 ANQGSEA. The J segment lost 3 bases and the V segment lost 4 bases, leaving 9 bases of the junction unmatched. There are 15 residues in the CDR3. CDR3 DNA sequence: TGCAGCGTTGTCTCGCTGGACAGGGGTAAAGAGACCCAGTACTTC. This translates into CSVVSLDRGKETQYF.

This clone has a single count. The gene calls are TRBV5-8 and TRBJ2-5; no definite D call. The V end was cut by 2 bases, the J end by 8 bases, with 10 bases between. CDR3 length equals 12 residues. Germline V gene sequence: CDR1 SGHTS, CDR2 YDEGEE. This CDR3 reads CASSLSGVTQYF. DNA of the CDR3: TGTGCCAGCAGCTTAAGTGGAGTCACCCAGTACTTC.

V usage is TRBV24-1 and J usage is TRBJ2-1, with D perhaps matching TRBD1 (5 bases). This CDR3 region has 16 residues. The germline V gene has CDR1 KGHDR and CDR2 SFDVKD. Trimming took 3 bases from V and 0 from J, leaving 11 bases between them. For the CDR3, the DNA is TGTGCCACCAGTGATCCAGGGCAGGACTCCTACAATGAGCAGTTCTTC. This codes for CATSDPGQDSYNEQFF.

The genes are TRBV7-2 and TRBJ2-2; possibly TRBD1 for D (6 bases). Germline assignment: CDR1 SGHTA and CDR2 FQGNSA. Trimming removed 3 bases from V and 5 bases from J, with 22 bases in between. The CDR3 sequence is 18 residues long. In DNA form, the CDR3 reads TGTGCCAGCAGCTTTATGAGGGCGGGCAGGGGCACGACCGGGGAGCTGTTTTTT. Protein product: CASSFMRAGRGTTGELFF. Filled out from reference TRBV7-2 and TRBJ2-2, the complete variable domain reads GAGVSQSPSNKVTEKGKDVELRCDPISGHTALYWYRQSLGQGLEFLIYFQGNSAPDKSGLPSDRFSAERTGGSVSTLTIQRTQQEDSAVYLCASSFMRAGRGTTGELFFGEGSRLTVL.

The genes are TRBV19 and TRBJ1-5; 12 bases line up with TRBD1. V shed 2 bases and J 2 bases; nucleotides not matched to a gene: 13. Germline V gene sequence: CDR1 LNHDA, CDR2 SQIVND (reference sequence). This CDR3 is 20 amino acids long. The CDR3, as DNA: TGTGCCAGTAGTATAAAATTTTCCGGGACAGGGGGCGGCGGCAATCAGCCCCAGCATTTT. Amino acids: CASSIKFSGTGGGGNQPQHF.

The genes are TRBV18 and TRBJ2-5, with 8 bases lining up with TRBD1. The germline V gene encodes CDR1 KGHSH and CDR2 LQKENI. This CDR3 has 14 residues. V lost 5 bases, J lost 3 bases, and 5 bases stayed unmatched. The CDR3 DNA is TGTGCCAGCTCATCGCAGGGGGCAGAAGAGACCCAGTACTTC. Its protein is CASSSQGAEETQYF.

V is TRBV13 and J is TRBJ2-7; D is undetermined. V was cut by 3 bases and J by 1 base, with 4 bases left in between. In germline, CDR1 is PRHDT, CDR2 FYEKMQ (reference sequence). This CDR3 is built from 12 residues. The CDR3 nucleotides are TGTGCCAGCAGCTTTCTTTCCTACGAGCAGTACTTC. Its protein product is CASSFLSYEQYF.

The chain carries TRBV7-2 and TRBJ2-2; D call uncertain. Germline V CDR1 and CDR2: SGHTA, FQGNSA. The CDR3 is 12 residues long. The V and J ends lost 3 bases and 5 bases respectively, with 4 bases between them. The CDR3, as DNA: TGTGCCAGCAGCTTCAGAACCGGGGAGCTGTTTTTT. Translation: CASSFRTGELFF.

The V call is TRBV7-9, the J call TRBJ2-1; 7 bases agree with TRBD2. There are 14 residues in the CDR3. J was trimmed by 6 bases and V by 5 bases; bases with no gene match: 7. Germline CDR1 reads SEHNR; CDR2 reads FQNEAQ (reference sequence). Here the CDR3 reads CASSPRGGSNEQFF. The CDR3, as DNA: TGTGCCAGCAGCCCCCGGGGAGGGTCCAATGAGCAGTTCTTC. The whole variable domain, filled in from reference TRBV7-9 and TRBJ2-1, reads DTGVSQNPRHKITKRGQNVTFRCDPISEHNRLYWYRQTLGQGPEFLTYFQNEAQLEKSRLLSDRFSAERPKGSFSTLEIQRTEQGDSAMYLCASSPRGGSNEQFFGPGTRLTVL.

V gene TRBV6-5 combines with J gene TRBJ1-1; D is perhaps TRBD1 (5 bases). The CDR3 has 14 amino acids. Between the trimmed V and J ends, which lost 2 bases and 5 bases, there was a span of 12 bases. Germline assignment: CDR1 MNHEY and CDR2 SVGAGI. CDR3 amino acids: CASSYGWGETEAFF. CDR3 nucleotide sequence: TGTGCCAGCAGTTACGGGTGGGGGGAAACTGAAGCTTTCTTT.

The chain links TRBV2 to TRBJ2-5; D unresolved. The germline V and J ends were trimmed by 5 bases and 3 bases, with 4 bases remaining between them. This CDR3 has 11 residues. CDR1 and CDR2 from the germline V gene are SNHLY and FYNNEI. The CDR3 is CASSLEETQYF. CDR3 sequence (DNA): TGTGCCAGCAGTTTAGAAGAGACCCAGTACTTC. The whole variable domain, filled in from reference TRBV2 and TRBJ2-5, reads EPEVTQTPSHQVTQMGQEVILRCVPISNHLYFYWYRQILGQKVEFLVSFYNNEISEKSEIFDDQFSVERPDGSNFTLKIRSTKLEDSAMYFCASSLEETQYFGPGTRLLVL.